This TCR beta chain is drawn from a study of beta chain features in type 1 diabetes. Sequencing targeted expressed TCRB transcripts, as all isolated RNA had been reverse transcribed. Clones were read by immunoSEQ multiplex PCR, and TCRdb kept only the in-frame ones, dropping some. This sample has about 450,000 clones, with roughly an eighth found just once. Germline lookup yields CDR1 SEHNR and CDR2 FQNEAQ (reference sequence). This CDR3 has 12 residues. V lost 5 bases and J lost 4, with 8 bases in between. Sequences were obtained from naive CD4+ T cells from blood. This clonotype was sampled from a woman between 18 and 29 years old in good health. This chain joins TRBV7-9 and TRBJ1-1; D is undetermined. This CDR3 is CASSGVVTEAFF. The CDR3 nucleotides are TGTGCCAGCAGCGGAGTCGTCACTGAAGCTTTCTTT.